Following are 27 T cell receptor beta chains from one sample sequenced in a study of beta chain features in type 1 diabetes. Every bit of the isolated RNA underwent reverse transcription, so sequencing read expressed TCRB transcripts. The assay was immunoSEQ multiplex PCR, and TCRdb's table has in-frame clones only and misses some. There are 200,000 to 250,000 clones in the sample; roughly 14% occur only once, and around 0.026% lies in the top ten. Material: naive CD4+ T cells from blood. Receptors originate from a woman aged 40 to 49 in good health.

In this sample, this clone turned up a few times. The chain carries TRBV7-2 and TRBJ1-5, with 9 bases lining up with TRBD1. CDR3 length: 16 amino acids. Germline loops: CDR1 SGHTA, CDR2 FQGNSA. The V and J ends lost 1 base and 6 bases, in that order; junction bases with no gene match: 7. Here the CDR3 DNA reads TGTGCCAGCAGCTTAGAGCCCGGGACAGGGACTCAGCCCCAGCATTTT. Translating it yields CASSLEPGTGTQPQHF.

In its sample, this clone was seen a few times. The chain employs TRBV11-2 and TRBJ2-2, with D perhaps TRBD1 (6 bases). Per the germline V gene, CDR1 is SGHAT and CDR2 is FQNNGV. V lost 3 bases and J 0 bases, leaving 8 bases between the germline ends. This CDR3 region has 15 residues. The CDR3: CASSLGATNTGELFF. CDR3 DNA: TGTGCCAGCAGCTTGGGGGCTACGAACACCGGGGAGCTGTTTTTT.

The gene calls are TRBV7-2 and TRBJ2-6, with a weak D call TRBD2 (5 bases). Germline V gene lookup returns CDR1 SGHTA and CDR2 FQGNSA. The CDR3 is 17 residues long. The V end was cut by 8 bases, the J end by 4 bases, with 21 bases between. The CDR3 loop reads CASRPWTQSAGANVLTF. DNA of the CDR3: TGTGCCAGCCGGCCCTGGACTCAATCAGCGGGGGCCAACGTCCTGACTTTC.

This clone was detected a few times. V is TRBV9 and J is TRBJ2-5; 9 nucleotides agree with TRBD1. J lost 2 bases, V lost 3 bases, and 8 bases had no gene match. There are 16 residues in the CDR3. CDR1 is SGDLS, CDR2 YYNGEE, per germline. CDR3 residues: CASSEGWDRDQETQYF. CDR3 coding DNA: TGTGCCAGCAGCGAGGGGTGGGACAGGGATCAAGAGACCCAGTACTTC.

This clone occurred a few times. This sequence joins TRBV9 and TRBJ2-3; 8 positions match TRBD1. In germline, CDR1 is SGDLS, CDR2 YYNGEE. The length of the CDR3 is 14 residues. V lost 2 bases to trimming and J lost 10 bases; unmatched junction nucleotides: 9. CDR3 sequence reads: CASSVRDRSRAQYF. DNA of the CDR3: TGTGCCAGCAGCGTCCGGGACAGGTCAAGAGCGCAGTATTTT.

The chain links TRBV6-5 to TRBJ2-7; D possibly corresponds to TRBD1 (6 bases). Trimming left V 5 bases short and J 6 bases short, with 11 bases between. Germline V gives CDR1 MNHEY, CDR2 SVGAGI. This CDR3 spans 12 amino acids. The CDR3, as DNA: TGTGCCAGCAGTATAACAGGGTCCGAGCAGTACTTC. This gives the protein CASSITGSEQYF.

There are a few counts of this clone. The J gene is TRBJ1-5, the V gene TRBV19; D is perhaps TRBD1 (5 bases). V lost 6 bases, J lost 0 bases, and 15 bases lay in between. This CDR3 comprises 16 residues. Germline CDR1 and CDR2: LNHDA and SQIVND (reference sequence). The CDR3 DNA sequence: TGTGCCAGTAGGGGCGACAGCTCCTTTAGCAATCAGCCCCAGCATTTT. Protein sequence: CASRGDSSFSNQPQHF.

The chain combines TRBV12-5 with TRBJ1-2, with TRBD1 matching 10 bases. The ends lost 2 bases at V and 3 bases at J; junction bases unmatched: 6. The CDR3 runs 16 residues. Germline lookup yields CDR1 LGHNT and CDR2 FRNRAP. CDR3 bases: TGTGCTAGTGGTTTGTTGACAGGGGGCTTGGACTATGGCTACACCTTC. As protein: CASGLLTGGLDYGYTF.

The chain joins TRBV7-8 to TRBJ2-4; weak D call: TRBD1 (6 bases). The CDR3 loop spans 15 amino acids. Deletions cut 5 bases from V and 6 bases from J, with 17 bases between. CDR1 and CDR2 (germline): SGHVS, FQNEAQ. CDR3 region: CASSPKTGGTNIQYF. In DNA form, the CDR3 reads TGTGCCAGCAGCCCGAAGACAGGCGGCACAAACATTCAGTACTTC.

The rearrangement uses TRBV2 and TRBJ2-5, with 10 bases matching TRBD2. With 6 bases clipped from V and 2 bases from J, the junction kept 6 bases outside the gene matches. The germline V gene encodes CDR1 SNHLY and CDR2 FYNNEI. The CDR3 is 15 amino acids. CDR3 in amino acids: CASRLRTSGQETQYF. The CDR3 bases are TGTGCCAGCAGACTGAGGACTAGCGGACAAGAGACCCAGTACTTC.

This clone was detected a few times. The chain joins TRBV11-2 to TRBJ2-2; 7 bases fit TRBD2. Looked up from germline, CDR1 is SGHAT and CDR2 is FQNNGV. V was clipped by 4 bases and J by 7 bases; unmatched bases: 9. The CDR3 runs 15 residues. The CDR3, as DNA: TGTGCCAGCAGCTACCAGCGGGGATTTGGCGGGGAGCTGTTTTTT. This encodes CASSYQRGFGGELFF.

This clone has only a few counts. V usage is TRBV19 and J usage is TRBJ2-7; 8 nucleotides line up with TRBD1. From germline, CDR1 is LNHDA and CDR2 SQIVND (reference sequence). Losses at the gene ends were 3 bases for V and 7 bases for J; bases not matched to a gene: 8. The CDR3 has 14 amino acids. This CDR3 is CASSISRGQEEQYF. In nucleotides, the CDR3 is TGTGCCAGTAGTATCAGCAGGGGGCAGGAAGAGCAGTACTTC.

In this sample, this clone turned up a few times. V gene TRBV11-2 combines with J gene TRBJ2-4, with 7 bases aligning to TRBD1. Trimming at V came to 3 bases and at J to 2 bases, leaving 7 bases not matched to a gene. The CDR3 loop spans 16 amino acids. Germline assignment: CDR1 SGHAT and CDR2 FQNNGV. Written as DNA, the CDR3 is TGTGCCAGCAGCTTTTCCTACAGGGGATCCAAAAACATTCAGTACTTC. Translating it yields CASSFSYRGSKNIQYF. Full variable domain (rest looked up from reference TRBV11-2 and TRBJ2-4): EAGVAQSPRYKIIEKRQSVAFWCNPISGHATLYWYQQILGQGPKLLIQFQNNGVVDDSQLPKDRFSAERLKGVDSTLKIQPAKLEDSAVYLCASSFSYRGSKNIQYFGAGTRLSVL.

This clone has just a few counts. The chain carries TRBV5-1 and TRBJ2-1; TRBD2 agrees at 11 bases. The CDR3 spans 16 residues. After removal of 3 bases from V and 8 bases from J, the junction contained 10 bases not matched to a gene. Germline values: CDR1 SGHRS, CDR2 YFSETQ. CDR3 nucleotide sequence: TGCGCCAGCAGCTACATCCCTAGCGGGGGGTTCGATGAGCAGTTCTTC. It codes for CASSYIPSGGFDEQFF.

This chain's CDR3 is CASSLGQGRGQETQYF. The CDR3 coding sequence is TGCGCCAGCAGCTTGGGGCAGGGAAGGGGCCAAGAGACCCAGTACTTC. This chain connects TRBV5-1 to TRBJ2-5, with TRBD1 as a possible D gene (5 bases). CDR3 size: 16 residues. The germline CDR1 and CDR2 sequences are SGHRS and YFSETQ. Trimming shortened V by 0 bases and J by 1 base, and 13 bases separated the two germline ends.

This clone came up a few times. This chain links TRBV7-9 with TRBJ2-5; D unresolved. The closer fit of TRBJ2-7 to the DNA end suggests the J call may be wrong. This CDR3 region has 16 residues. The germline V gene encodes CDR1 SEHNR and CDR2 FQNEAQ (reference sequence). The CDR3 nucleotides read TGTGCCAGCAGCTTAGCGGTTGTGACCGACATCTACGAGCAGTACTTC. Protein product: CASSLAVVTDIYEQYF.

CDR3 residues: CASMVTGEEYYGYTF. The CDR3 DNA follows: TGTGCCAGTATGGTTACAGGGGAGGAGTACTATGGCTACACCTTC. The J gene is TRBJ1-2, the V gene TRBV19; TRBD1 agrees at 7 bases. Per germline, CDR1 LNHDA and CDR2 SQIVND (reference sequence). With V trimmed by 7 bases and J by 3 bases, 11 bases remained unmatched. CDR3 length equals 15 residues.

A few counts support this clone. V and J are TRBV29-1 and TRBJ1-1; D unresolved. Germline CDR1 is SQVTM and CDR2 is ANQGSEA. V gave up 1 base and J gave up 1 base, with 19 bases separating them. The CDR3 is 17 amino acids. DNA of the CDR3: TGCAGCGTTGAAGGAACCTGGAGGCCTTTAGGGAACACTGAAGCTTTCTTT. Translating gives CSVEGTWRPLGNTEAFF.

This clone occurred a few times. Distinct nucleotide sequences in the sample also encode this CDR3. The gene calls are TRBV9 and TRBJ1-2, with D perhaps matching TRBD1 (5 bases). This CDR3 spans 13 amino acids. With 0 bases removed from V and 2 bases from J, the gap between germline ends came to 5 bases. Per the germline V gene, CDR1 is SGDLS and CDR2 is YYNGEE. CDR3 DNA: TGTGCCAGCAGCGTAGAGGGGAACTATGGCTACACCTTC. It codes for CASSVEGNYGYTF.

This clone was seen a few times. This chain joins TRBV21-1 and TRBJ2-1; no check of the table's D call, TRBD1, against the DNA was made. TRBV21-1 is a pseudogene. The CDR3 is made up of 17 amino acids. The CDR3 sequence: CASSPRGQGARYNEQFF. The DNA of the CDR3 is TGTGCCAGCAGCCCAAGAGGACAGGGGGCGAGATACAATGAGCAGTTCTTC.

The chain is built from TRBV5-5 and TRBJ1-6; 10 bases are a match to TRBD1. V lost 3 bases and J lost 2; bases outside the gene matches: 5. This CDR3 has 17 amino acids. Germline CDR1 reads SGHKS; CDR2 reads YYEKEE (reference sequence). The CDR3 loop reads CASSYGTGDTYNSPLHF. The CDR3, as DNA: TGTGCCAGCAGCTACGGGACAGGGGACACCTATAATTCACCCCTCCACTTT.

The table lists this clone with a few counts. The genes are TRBV6-1 and TRBJ2-1, with D possibly TRBD1 on 6 matching bases. V was clipped by 8 bases and J by 8 bases, with 10 bases between them. CDR1 MNHNS and CDR2 SASEGT come from the germline V gene. This CDR3 is built from 11 residues. The CDR3 here is CASYYRDEQFF. The CDR3, as DNA: TGTGCCAGCTATTACAGGGATGAGCAGTTCTTC.

The rearrangement joins TRBV2 to TRBJ2-5; 14 bases match TRBD2. CDR3 length: 19 amino acids. The V gene's germline CDR1 is SNHLY and CDR2 FYNNEI. V was pared by 0 bases and J by 7 bases, with 13 bases of the junction left unmatched. CDR3 in DNA: TGTGCCAGCAGTGAAGCGCGACTAGCGGGGGGGCCGGGGCGAGGGACCCAGTACTTC. The encoded protein is CASSEARLAGGPGRGTQYF.

This clone showed up just once. The rearrangement uses TRBV7-2 and TRBJ2-6; a weak D match, TRBD2 (6 bases). This CDR3 is 18 amino acids long. Germline values: CDR1 SGHTA, CDR2 FQGNSA. Between the trimmed V and J ends, which lost 1 base and 0 bases, there was a span of 13 bases. The DNA for the CDR3 is TGTGCCAGCAGCTTAGGGGTAGGAGGGAACTCTGGGGCCAACGTCCTGACTTTC. Translated: CASSLGVGGNSGANVLTF.

V and J are TRBV5-1 and TRBJ2-7; a possible D gene is TRBD2 (6 bases). The CDR3 is made up of 15 amino acids. Germline-derived CDR1 and CDR2 are SGHRS and YFSETQ. Trimming cost V 3 bases and J 3 bases, with 16 bases left between them. The CDR3 loop reads CASSSRQPGDYEQYF. As DNA, the CDR3 is TGCGCCAGCAGCTCGAGACAGCCGGGAGACTACGAGCAGTACTTC.

CDR3 sequence: CASSIIDKNTEAFF. The CDR3, as DNA: TGTGCCAGTAGTATTATTGACAAGAACACTGAAGCTTTCTTT. V usage is TRBV19 and J usage is TRBJ1-1; D not resolved. Germline loops: CDR1 LNHDA, CDR2 SQIVND (reference sequence). The V end lost 3 bases, the J end lost 1 base, and 9 bases lay between the germline ends. This CDR3 contains 14 residues. Together with reference TRBV19 and TRBJ1-1, the CDR3 gives the full variable domain: DGGITQSPKYLFRKEGQNVTLSCEQNLNHDAMYWYRQDPGQGLRLIYYSQIVNDFQKGDIAEGYSVSREKKESFPLTVTSAQKNPTAFYLCASSIIDKNTEAFFGQGTRLTVV.

This clone was seen a few times. V is TRBV19 and J is TRBJ1-1; 7 positions agree with TRBD1. CDR3 size: 14 residues. J gave up 1 base and V 6 bases, and 5 bases lay outside the gene matches. Germline CDR1 reads LNHDA; CDR2 reads SQIVND (reference sequence). The CDR3 DNA reads TGTGCCAGTAGCCGGACAGGCGAGAACACTGAAGCTTTCTTT. Translated: CASSRTGENTEAFF.